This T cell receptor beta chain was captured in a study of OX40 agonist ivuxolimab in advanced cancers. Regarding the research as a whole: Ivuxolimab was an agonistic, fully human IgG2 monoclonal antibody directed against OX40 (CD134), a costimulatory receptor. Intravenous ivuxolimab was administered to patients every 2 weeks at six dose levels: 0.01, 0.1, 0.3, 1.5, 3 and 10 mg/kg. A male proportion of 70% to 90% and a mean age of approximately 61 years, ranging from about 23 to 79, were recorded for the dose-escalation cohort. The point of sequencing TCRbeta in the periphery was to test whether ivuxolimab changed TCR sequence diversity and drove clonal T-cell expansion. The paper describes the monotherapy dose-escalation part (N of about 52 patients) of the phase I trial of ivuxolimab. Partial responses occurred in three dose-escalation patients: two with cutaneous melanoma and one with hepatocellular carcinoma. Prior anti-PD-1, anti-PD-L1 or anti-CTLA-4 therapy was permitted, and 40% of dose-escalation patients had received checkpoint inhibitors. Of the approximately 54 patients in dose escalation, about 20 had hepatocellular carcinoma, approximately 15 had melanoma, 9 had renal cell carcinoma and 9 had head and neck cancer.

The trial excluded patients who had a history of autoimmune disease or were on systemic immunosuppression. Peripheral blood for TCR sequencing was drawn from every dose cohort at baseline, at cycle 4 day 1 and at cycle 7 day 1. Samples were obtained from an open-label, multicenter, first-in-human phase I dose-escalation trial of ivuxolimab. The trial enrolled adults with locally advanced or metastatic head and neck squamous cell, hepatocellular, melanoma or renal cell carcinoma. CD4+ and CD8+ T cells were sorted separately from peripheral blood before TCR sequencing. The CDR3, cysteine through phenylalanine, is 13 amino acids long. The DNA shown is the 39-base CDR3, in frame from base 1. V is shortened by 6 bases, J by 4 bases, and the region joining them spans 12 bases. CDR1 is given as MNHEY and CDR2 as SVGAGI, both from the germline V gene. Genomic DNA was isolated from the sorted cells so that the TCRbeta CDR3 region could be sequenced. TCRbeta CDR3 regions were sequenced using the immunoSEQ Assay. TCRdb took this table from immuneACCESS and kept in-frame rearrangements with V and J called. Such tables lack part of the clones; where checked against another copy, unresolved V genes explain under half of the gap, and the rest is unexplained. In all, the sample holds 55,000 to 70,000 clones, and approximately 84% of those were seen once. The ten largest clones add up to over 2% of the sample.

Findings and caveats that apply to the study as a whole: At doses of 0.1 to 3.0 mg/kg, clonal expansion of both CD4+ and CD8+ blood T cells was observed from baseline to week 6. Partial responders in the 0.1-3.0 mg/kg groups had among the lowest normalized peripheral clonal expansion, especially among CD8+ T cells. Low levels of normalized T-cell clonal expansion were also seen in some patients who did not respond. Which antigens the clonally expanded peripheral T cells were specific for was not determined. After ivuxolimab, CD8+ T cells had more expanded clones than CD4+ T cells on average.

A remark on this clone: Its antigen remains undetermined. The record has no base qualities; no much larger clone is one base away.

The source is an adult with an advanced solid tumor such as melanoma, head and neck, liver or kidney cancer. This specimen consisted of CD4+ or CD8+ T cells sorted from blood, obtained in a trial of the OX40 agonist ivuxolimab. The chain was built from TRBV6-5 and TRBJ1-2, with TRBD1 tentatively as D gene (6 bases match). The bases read TGTGCCAGCAGGGGGGACACTCTCTATGGCTACACCTTC. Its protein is CASRGDTLYGYTF.